This T cell receptor (beta chain) was documented in a study of blood T cell repertoires in COVID-19. Study-level background: The United States, Italy and Spain provided the acute and convalescent COVID-19 samples.

CDR1 SGHRS and CDR2 YFSETQ come from the germline V gene. This CDR3 spans 15 amino acids. The ends were cut back, 1 base at V and 1 base at J, with 8 bases in the middle. Seattle researchers signed up patients amid active infection and tracked them longitudinally. Original processing notes: Estimates of nucleated cell counts were drawn from the amplification of reference gene primers. The data were produced by immunoSEQ multiplex PCR, yet TCRdb's version contains in-frame clones alone and is incomplete. The V and J calls and clone size come from that table; D and trimming were worked out from the DNA. This sample has roughly 350,000 clones; 70% to 90% occur once, and the top ten carry roughly 10%. This clone has more than one count but fewer than ten.

The clonotype originates from a woman aged 25 to 39 with COVID-19, enrolled during active disease. What was sequenced was peripheral blood. The V gene is TRBV5-1, the J gene TRBJ2-2; no reliable D call. The CDR3 here is CASSLNRLNTGELFF. CDR3 DNA sequence: TGCGCCAGCAGCTTGAACAGATTGAACACCGGGGAGCTGTTTTTT.